The rows below give T cell receptor beta chains drawn from one sample of a study of patients and donors after allogeneic stem cell transplantation. Each CDR3 protein is one row after TCRdb ran MiXCR on the RT-PCR reads. The sample has 800,000 to 1,000,000 distinct CDR3 sequences, about 20% seen once. Sequenced input: blood, either unsorted or a sorted T cell fraction (not recorded which). The receptors stem from a human donor who was either an allogeneic HSCT recipient or a stem cell or donor lymphocyte infusion donor (not recorded which). It is not recorded whose cells these are; they may come from a transplant donor. Each CDR3 is given without its conserved first and last residue. Fields, in order: J gene, V gene, CDR3 protein.

>TRBJ2-3|TRBV7-2
ASSLGDRGSTDTQY
>TRBJ1-1|TRBV12-3/TRBV12-4
ASSFLAGTEAF
>TRBJ2-3|TRBV5-6
ASSPLAPGGTDTQY
>TRBJ2-3|TRBV6-2/TRBV6-3
ASSYSTAPSTDTQY
>TRBJ1-2|TRBV5-1
ASSLVGQSGYGYT
>TRBJ2-7|TRBV5-1
ASSWGTTSYEQY
>TRBJ2-3|TRBV5-5
ASSLKGLTTDTQY
>TRBJ2-7|TRBV3-1
ASSRRGLAGGPYEQY
>TRBJ2-7|TRBV6-5
ASSYSKGQGYEQY
>TRBJ1-1|TRBV20-1
SAFRVGTEAF
>TRBJ1-3|TRBV25-1
ASSPKGYTIY
>TRBJ2-3|TRBV2
ASSRLAGVPDTQY
>TRBJ2-1|TRBV20-1
SARRPTYNEQF
>TRBJ2-3|TRBV6-1
ASRRQGRDTQY
>TRBJ2-2|TRBV5-1
ASSFLAAGGTGELF
>TRBJ1-1|TRBV5-4
ASSWISSPEAF
>TRBJ1-6|TRBV10-3
ATHTNGNSPLH
>TRBJ2-7|TRBV6-1
ASPGPALSSYEQY
>TRBJ2-3|TRBV5-6
ASSDEGSGGARADTQY
>TRBJ2-4|TRBV6-2/TRBV6-3
ASKNPAKNIQY
>TRBJ2-2|TRBV3-1
ASTRLANTGELF
>TRBJ1-1|TRBV6-2/TRBV6-3
ASRRQGSSEAF
>TRBJ1-2|TRBV7-2
ASSLGRPGGSYT
>TRBJ1-3|TRBV12-3/TRBV12-4
ASRRQGSAGNTIY
>TRBJ2-7|TRBV18
ASSLLETELSYEQY
>TRBJ2-5|TRBV9
ASSVGETSEETQY
>TRBJ2-2|TRBV12-3/TRBV12-4
ASSSSGGANTGELF
>TRBJ2-5|TRBV7-9
AAQLANQETQY
>TRBJ1-1|TRBV20-1
SPPPRLSRGEAF
>TRBJ1-1|TRBV20-1
SASQPLEAF
>TRBJ1-1|TRBV20-1
SPTLMGTNTEAF
>TRBJ2-3|TRBV4-2
ASSQGRVGPGADTQY
>TRBJ2-7|TRBV11-2
ASSLAWTEAYEQY
>TRBJ1-1|TRBV6-5
ASSYSPVNTEAF
>TRBJ1-1|TRBV28
ASKDRSEAF
>TRBJ2-3|TRBV12-3/TRBV12-4
ASSQAASTDTQY
>TRBJ1-1|TRBV12-3/TRBV12-4
ASSLETGALEAF
>TRBJ2-5|TRBV5-1
ASSLDLIGGRAETQY
>TRBJ2-7|TRBV5-8
ASQLRGAVSFYEQY
>TRBJ1-2|TRBV12-3/TRBV12-4
ASSPSGGNYGYT
>TRBJ1-1|TRBV12-3/TRBV12-4
ASRGRDSDGPVRTEAF
>TRBJ2-5|TRBV6-2/TRBV6-3
ASSSLDNQETQY
>TRBJ2-3|TRBV2
ASKDDADTQY
>TRBJ2-3|TRBV7-9
ASSSSFRTDTQY
>TRBJ1-1|TRBV2
ASRDRGLYTEAF
>TRBJ2-1|TRBV9
ASSVDVGRRSNEQF
>TRBJ2-3|TRBV6-1
ASTKAGGLYADTQY
>TRBJ1-5|TRBV2
ASSEIGKASQPQH
>TRBJ2-5|TRBV4-1
ASSQDYTVQETQY
>TRBJ2-5|TRBV20-1
SADPMQETQY
>TRBJ2-2|TRBV24-1
ATSLRQGNTGELF
>TRBJ2-2|TRBV20-1
SARVTGFPGELF
>TRBJ2-7|TRBV7-9
ASSLYSAFGEQY
>TRBJ2-7|TRBV7-7
ASSSALGYEQY
>TRBJ2-7|TRBV14
ASSQEIGLAGGNYEQY
>TRBJ1-5|TRBV12-3/TRBV12-4
ASGAAQPQH
>TRBJ2-7|TRBV20-1
SARVQPSYEQY
>TRBJ2-7|TRBV5-1
ASSLELGYEQY
>TRBJ2-2|TRBV9
ASSVGGLDTGELF